A selection of T cell receptor beta chains follows, all from one sample in a study of blood T cell repertoires in COVID-19. Measured with immunoSEQ multiplex PCR; TCRdb has only the in-frame clones, and not every one. The table records some 100,000 clones, 85% to 95% of them present only once. The specimen was peripheral blood. These TCRs come from a woman aged 55-70 years with active COVID-19. Each CDR3 is given with its conserved first and last residue. A D gene is named only where the DNA matches it firmly. Clone sizes are given selectively: once, few, many, or a class where the clone is expanded.

v_gene: TRBV3-1/TRBV3-2; d_gene: TRBD1; j_gene: TRBJ1-6; abundance: once; CDR3nt: TGTGCCAGCAGCCGAAAGACAGGGAGAAGTTCACCCCTCCACTTT; CDR3aa: CASSRKTGRSSPLHF
v_gene: TRBV3-1/TRBV3-2; d_gene: .; j_gene: TRBJ1-4; abundance: .; CDR3nt: TGTGCCAGCTCCCTTGGTGGGGGGTCTAATGAAAAACTGTTTTTT; CDR3aa: CASSLGGGSNEKLFF
v_gene: TRBV7-3; d_gene: .; j_gene: TRBJ2-2; abundance: .; CDR3nt: TGTGCCAGCAGCATACTAGGTCTCGACACCGGGGAGCTGTTTTTT; CDR3aa: CASSILGLDTGELFF
v_gene: TRBV5-1; d_gene: .; j_gene: TRBJ1-1; abundance: .; CDR3nt: TGCGCCAGCAGCTTCACAGGGAACACTGAAGCTTTCTTT; CDR3aa: CASSFTGNTEAFF
v_gene: TRBV15; d_gene: TRBD2; j_gene: TRBJ2-5; abundance: .; CDR3nt: TGTGCCACCAGCAGAGATACTAGCGGGGCGGAGACCCAGTACTTC; CDR3aa: CATSRDTSGAETQYF
v_gene: TRBV5-4; d_gene: TRBD1; j_gene: TRBJ1-1; abundance: .; CDR3nt: TGTGCCAGCAGTTCCGGGACAGGGGTTACTGAAGCTTTCTTT; CDR3aa: CASSSGTGVTEAFF
v_gene: TRBV4-3; d_gene: .; j_gene: TRBJ2-6; abundance: few; CDR3nt: TGCGCCAGCAGCCAAGGACATGGTGGCACGTTCTCTGGGGCCAACGTCCTGACTTTC; CDR3aa: CASSQGHGGTFSGANVLTF
v_gene: TRBV11-3; d_gene: TRBD1; j_gene: TRBJ1-1; abundance: .; CDR3nt: TGTGCCAGCAGCTCTCGACAGGGTAGTACTGAAGCTTTCTTT; CDR3aa: CASSSRQGSTEAFF
v_gene: TRBV9; d_gene: TRBD2; j_gene: TRBJ2-2; abundance: .; CDR3nt: TGTGCCAGCAGCGTCTCGGGGGGATACACCGGGGAGCTGTTTTTT; CDR3aa: CASSVSGGYTGELFF
v_gene: TRBV12-5; d_gene: .; j_gene: TRBJ1-1; abundance: .; CDR3nt: TGTGCTAGTGGTTTGTCTGGGGCTATTAGTGAAGCTTTCTTT; CDR3aa: CASGLSGAISEAFF
v_gene: TRBV7-8; d_gene: TRBD1; j_gene: TRBJ2-3; abundance: once; CDR3nt: TGTGCCAGCAGATCACAGGGGGCGGAGGGCACAGATACGCAGTATTTT; CDR3aa: CASRSQGAEGTDTQYF
v_gene: TRBV10-2; d_gene: .; j_gene: TRBJ2-1; abundance: .; CDR3nt: TGCGCCAGCAGTGAGTGGTCACAACCTGAGCAGTTCTTC; CDR3aa: CASSEWSQPEQFF
v_gene: TRBV28; d_gene: TRBD1; j_gene: TRBJ1-2; abundance: .; CDR3nt: TGTGCCAGCAGTACAGGGGAGAGCTATGGCTACACCTTC; CDR3aa: CASSTGESYGYTF